The next 5 T cell receptor beta chains were all read from a single sample in a study of blood T cell repertoires in COVID-19. Data came from immunoSEQ multiplex PCR; TCRdb stores just in-frame clones and leaves some out. The data hold approximately 190,000 clones, with around 80% observed a single time. The sample comprised peripheral blood. The receptor source for this set is a man aged 25 to 45 with active or convalescent COVID-19.

The chain carries TRBV7-8 and TRBJ1-1; tentatively, D is TRBD1 (6 bases). V was clipped by 1 base and J by 7 bases, with 13 bases between them. Germline V gene sequence: CDR1 SGHVS, CDR2 FQNEAQ. The CDR3 totals 14 residues. The CDR3 bases are TGTGCCAGCAGCTTAGGTACAGGGCGTGTTGAAGCTTTCTTT. This sequence encodes CASSLGTGRVEAFF.

The J gene is TRBJ1-4, the V gene TRBV27, with 7 bases matching TRBD1. Germline V gene sequence: CDR1 MNHEY, CDR2 SMNVEV (reference sequence). With V trimmed by 0 bases and J by 0 bases, 10 bases remained unmatched. The length of the CDR3 is 19 residues. DNA of the CDR3: TGTGCCAGCAGTTTATCACAGCCCGGGACAGTTGCAACTAATGAAAAACTGTTTTTT. Its protein is CASSLSQPGTVATNEKLFF.

The gene calls are TRBV30 and TRBJ1-5, with TRBD1 as a possible D gene (6 bases). V lost 2 bases and J 3 bases, leaving 11 bases between the germline ends. This CDR3 has 14 amino acids. Looked up from germline, CDR1 is GTSNPN and CDR2 is SVGIG (reference sequence). The chain's CDR3 is CAWSLGTLNQPQHF. The CDR3 coding sequence is TGTGCCTGGAGTCTAGGGACACTCAATCAGCCCCAGCATTTT.

V usage is TRBV6-2 or TRBV6-3 and J usage is TRBJ2-3; 8 bases fit TRBD1. Germline V gene lookup returns CDR1 MNHEY and CDR2 SVGEGT. V gave up 2 bases and J gave up 2 bases; unmatched junction bases: 6. This CDR3 is 16 amino acids long. The CDR3 loop is CASSYTPGQDTDTQYF. The CDR3 coding sequence is TGTGCCAGCAGTTACACTCCGGGACAGGACACAGATACGCAGTATTTT.

This chain connects TRBV5-5 to TRBJ1-6; no clear D. With 0 bases removed from V and 6 bases from J, the gap between germline ends came to 7 bases. Germline CDR1 reads SGHKS; CDR2 reads YYEKEE (reference sequence). This CDR3 is 14 amino acids long. The CDR3 protein is CASSLGQINSPLHF. CDR3 DNA: TGTGCCAGCAGCTTGGGGCAAATTAATTCACCCCTCCACTTT.